The 24 T cell receptor beta chains below come from one sample, sequenced in a study of cytomegalovirus exposure and HLA in healthy donors. 60 Vbeta and 13 Jbeta primers were used in PCR. Assay used: immunoSEQ multiplex PCR; TCRdb lists only in-frame clones, some missing. The data contain over 110,000 clones, around four fifths of them singletons. Sequenced sample: PBMCs. The receptors derive from an older woman in good health and CMV-seropositive.

The chain joins TRBV20-1 to TRBJ2-1, with D possibly being TRBD1 (5 bases). Germline CDR1 DFQATT, CDR2 SNEGSKA (reference sequence). The CDR3 sequence is 11 residues long. V lost 5 bases and J lost 8, with 10 bases in between. CDR3 protein: CSAPREYEQFF. The DNA for the CDR3 is TGCAGTGCTCCCAGGGAATATGAGCAGTTCTTC.

This chain uses TRBV2 with TRBJ2-7; 9 bases fit TRBD2. CDR1 and CDR2 from the germline V gene are SNHLY and FYNNEI. This CDR3 region has 16 residues. Germline trimming cut 7 bases from V and 10 bases from J; bases unmatched to any gene: 20. The CDR3 DNA reads TGTGCCAGCACCGTGAAGTTTGTGGCGGGAGGGCCCAGTCAGTACTTC. Amino acid sequence: CASTVKFVAGGPSQYF.

This chain joins TRBV29-1 and TRBJ2-1, with 7 bases matching TRBD2. The CDR3 runs to 13 residues. Trimming took 3 bases from V and 1 from J; bases not matched to a gene: 0. Germline V gives CDR1 SQVTM, CDR2 ANQGSEA. CDR3 amino acids: CSVDGRSYNEQFF. CDR3 DNA: TGCAGCGTTGACGGGAGGTCCTACAATGAGCAGTTCTTC.

The V and J genes are TRBV7-9 and TRBJ2-3, with 7 bases lining up with TRBD2. In germline, CDR1 is SEHNR, CDR2 FQNEAQ (reference sequence). The trim removed 5 bases at V and 0 bases at J, leaving 8 bases unmatched. The CDR3 sequence is 16 residues long. CDR3 in DNA: TGTGCCAGCAGCGGACCGGGACTAACAAGCACAGATACGCAGTATTTT. Translated: CASSGPGLTSTDTQYF.

The count of this clone is one. The V gene is TRBV20-1, the J gene TRBJ2-5, with D unresolved. The CDR3 covers 10 residues. Per the germline V gene, CDR1 is DFQATT and CDR2 is SNEGSKA (reference sequence). V gave up 7 bases and J gave up 1 base, with 4 bases separating them. The CDR3 DNA reads as TGCAGTGGAGTCCAAGAGACCCAGTACTTC. Its protein is CSGVQETQYF.

The chain combines TRBV19 with TRBJ1-4; TRBD1 might be the D (6 bases). CDR3 size: 17 residues. V dropped 2 bases and J dropped 6 bases, with 19 bases sitting between them. Germline V gene sequence: CDR1 LNHDA, CDR2 SQIVND (reference sequence). The CDR3 bases are TGTGCCAGTAGTATAACCCCCAACAGGGTCGAGGATGAAAAACTGTTTTTT. It specifies CASSITPNRVEDEKLFF.

The rearrangement links TRBV10-3 to TRBJ2-7; 8 bases map to TRBD1. This CDR3 region has 14 residues. Germline V gives CDR1 ENHRY, CDR2 SYGVKD. V lost 2 bases and J lost 4; bases outside the gene matches: 4. CDR3 in amino acids: CAISERQGIYEQYF. The CDR3 DNA is TGTGCCATCAGTGAGAGACAGGGGATATACGAGCAGTACTTC.

The chain combines TRBV4-3 with TRBJ2-3, with TRBD2 matching 13 bases. Germline loops: CDR1 LGHNA, CDR2 YSLEER. The V gene end was trimmed by 3 bases and the J gene end by 0 bases; junction bases not matched to a gene: 18. This CDR3 has 22 amino acids. CDR3 nucleotides: TGCGCCAGCAGCCAGAAGGGTAAACTAGCGGGAGGGCCGGTACCTAGCACAGATACGCAGTATTTT. Encoded protein: CASSQKGKLAGGPVPSTDTQYF.

This chain joins TRBV7-9 and TRBJ1-4; 8 bases map to TRBD1. The CDR3 loop spans 15 amino acids. CDR1 and CDR2 from the germline V gene are SEHNR and FQNEAQ (reference sequence). J lost 8 bases, V lost 5 bases, and 10 bases had no gene match. The CDR3 loop is CASSPPGRGREKLFF. CDR3 coding DNA: TGTGCCAGCAGCCCCCCCGGCAGGGGGCGAGAAAAACTGTTTTTT.

The chain has TRBV10-3 and TRBJ2-4, with D perhaps TRBD1 (5 bases). The ends were cut back, 3 bases at V and 8 bases at J, with 11 bases in the middle. This CDR3 has 13 residues. The germline gives CDR1 ENHRY, CDR2 SYGVKD. CDR3: CAISDGQRDIQYF. CDR3 DNA: TGTGCCATCAGTGACGGACAAAGAGACATTCAGTACTTC.

V usage is TRBV5-5 and J usage is TRBJ1-3; D unresolved. V gave up 0 bases and J gave up 5 bases, with 15 bases separating them. Germline CDR1 SGHKS, CDR2 YYEKEE (reference sequence). The CDR3 contains 16 residues. The CDR3 protein is CASSLGRQVTRNTIYF. Here the CDR3 DNA reads TGTGCCAGCAGCTTGGGGCGCCAGGTGACCCGAAACACCATATATTTT.

The V and J genes are TRBV6-5 and TRBJ2-5, with TRBD1 identical over 9 bases. The V segment lost 5 bases and the J segment 11 bases; nucleotides outside the gene matches: 15. Germline V gives CDR1 MNHEY, CDR2 SVGAGI. The CDR3 length is 15 residues. The DNA of the CDR3 is TGTGCCAGCAGTGGGGACAGGGCCAACTCGGGGGAGCAGTACTTC. The encoded protein is CASSGDRANSGEQYF.

This rearrangement joins TRBV5-6 to TRBJ2-5; D unclear. The CDR3 contains 11 residues. Germline CDR1 reads SGHDT; CDR2 reads YYEEEE. With 2 bases removed from V and 5 bases from J, the gap between germline ends came to 4 bases. The CDR3 sequence is CASSLQETQYF. CDR3 DNA sequence: TGTGCCAGCAGCTTACAGGAGACCCAGTACTTC.

The chain links TRBV6-1 to TRBJ2-3, with TRBD1 matching 11 bases. J gave up 4 bases and V 6 bases, and 3 bases lay outside the gene matches. CDR3 size: 14 residues. Germline values: CDR1 MNHNS, CDR2 SASEGT. CDR3: CASRRTGGPDTQYF. CDR3 nucleotides: TGTGCCAGCAGAAGGACAGGGGGCCCAGATACGCAGTATTTT.

This clone was recorded a few times. A read error may account for a junction end that differs from germline. Different DNA sequences within this sample yield the same CDR3. The V call is TRBV7-9, the J call TRBJ2-7; 11 nucleotides align to TRBD2. This CDR3 contains 14 residues. Germline lookup yields CDR1 SEHNR and CDR2 FQNEAQ (reference sequence). CDR3 nucleotides: TGTGCGAGCAGCTTAGCGGGAGGGCCGAGTGAGCAGTACTTC. Translated: CASSLAGGPSEQYF.

The rearrangement links TRBV6-5 to TRBJ2-5, with 10 bases fitting TRBD2. CDR1 MNHEY and CDR2 SVGAGI come from the germline V gene. The junction had 11 bases not matched to a gene; V was cut back by 6 bases and J by 7 bases. The CDR3 runs to 15 residues. DNA of the CDR3: TGTGCCAGCAGGACCGGACTAGCGGCCCTAGGGACCCAGTACTTC. It yields the protein CASRTGLAALGTQYF.

This clone was picked up one time. This sequence joins TRBV7-8 and TRBJ2-4; TRBD2 matches 7 bases. Germline V CDR1 and CDR2: SGHVS, FQNEAQ. This CDR3 contains 17 residues. V lost 5 bases to trimming and J lost 6 bases; unmatched junction nucleotides: 16. The DNA for the CDR3 is TGTGCCAGCAGCCGACCCTCTAGCGGTCATGGTTTAAACATTCAGTACTTC. Translating it yields CASSRPSSGHGLNIQYF.

The rearrangement links TRBV7-3 to TRBJ2-7; maybe TRBD2 (6 bases). Trimming pared 5 bases from V and 4 bases from J, leaving 18 bases between. In germline, CDR1 is SGHTA, CDR2 FQGTGA. The CDR3 is made up of 15 amino acids. The chain's CDR3 is CASSLEGGGGYEQYF. CDR3 bases: TGTGCCAGCAGCCTGGAGGGAGGTGGGGGTTACGAGCAGTACTTC.

This clone has at least ten counts. The chain carries TRBV7-8 and TRBJ1-2, with D possibly being TRBD1 (5 bases). From germline, CDR1 is SGHVS and CDR2 FQNEAQ. The V end was cut by 4 bases, the J end by 7 bases, with 13 bases between. The CDR3 consists of 13 residues. CDR3 residues: CASSSRGGSGYTF. The CDR3 DNA sequence: TGTGCCAGCAGCTCTAGGGGTGGCTCTGGCTACACCTTC. The entire variable domain, with the rest obtained from reference TRBV7-8 and TRBJ1-2, is as follows: GAGVSQSPRYKVAKRGQDVALRCDPISGHVSLFWYQQALGQGPEFLTYFQNEAQLDKSGLPSDRFFAERPEGSVSTLKIQRTQQEDSAVYLCASSSRGGSGYTFGSGTRLTVV.

The chain links TRBV27 to TRBJ2-5, with 8 bases that match TRBD1. After removal of 5 bases from V and 5 bases from J, the junction contained 13 bases not matched to a gene. The CDR3 contains 16 residues. Germline V gene data show CDR1 as MNHEY and CDR2 as SMNVEV (reference sequence). CDR3 DNA sequence: TGTGCCAGCAGTACCCTACAGGGGGGCCCCCGGGAGACCCAGTACTTC. This gives the protein CASSTLQGGPRETQYF.

This clone was found once. The genes are TRBV30 and TRBJ2-7, with D possibly being TRBD2 (5 bases). The CDR3 loop spans 15 amino acids. CDR1 and CDR2 (germline): GTSNPN, SVGIG (reference sequence). V was pared by 3 bases and J by 6 bases, with 21 bases between. CDR3 in DNA: TGTGCCTGGAGCCCCCTCAGCGGTTCCTCCGGCGAGCAGTACTTC. Its translation is CAWSPLSGSSGEQYF. Supplemented by reference TRBV30 and TRBJ2-7, the full variable domain reads SQTIHQWPATLVQPVGSPLSLECTVEGTSNPNLYWYRQAAGRGLQLLFYSVGIGQISSEVPQNLSASRPQDRQFILSSKKLLLSDSGFYLCAWSPLSGSSGEQYFGPGTRLTVT.

The chain employs TRBV4-3 and TRBJ1-2; no reliable D call. The CDR3 is made up of 15 amino acids. V lost 0 bases to trimming and J lost 6 bases, with 14 bases between them. Germline V gene sequence: CDR1 LGHNA, CDR2 YSLEER. In DNA form, the CDR3 reads TGCGCCAGCAGCCAAGAGGCCGCTGCGGTCCATGGCTACACCTTC. It is translated as CASSQEAAAVHGYTF.

This clone occurred a few times. The CDR3 carries no conserved terminal phenylalanine or tryptophan, so it likely arises from a read error. V and J are TRBV5-6 and TRBJ1-1; D may be TRBD1 (5 bases). The CDR3 loop spans 16 amino acids. Germline V CDR1 and CDR2: SGHDT, YYEEEE. V lost 6 bases and J lost 0, with 18 bases in between. CDR3 in amino acids: CASTLDRGVMNTEAFV. The CDR3 bases are TGTGCCAGCACTTTGGACCGGGGGGTCATGAACACTGAAGCTTTCGTT.

J is TRBJ1-4 and V is TRBV12-5; D is possibly TRBD1 (5 bases). V was clipped by 6 bases and J by 4 bases, with 15 bases between them. Germline loops: CDR1 LGHNT, CDR2 FRNRAP. The CDR3 runs to 15 residues. The CDR3 protein is CASGGGGMVNEKLFF. DNA of the CDR3: TGTGCTAGTGGGGGTGGGGGGATGGTTAATGAAAAACTGTTTTTT.